A single TCR beta chain is shown here with its context. Its antigen is undetermined. This specimen comes from a study of CD8+CD57+ T cells in acquired aplastic anemia. Study-wide background: Mean yield of DNA from sorted CD4+ and CD8+ cells was 3.2 ug. Reads per healthy sample averaged about 9.8 million (CD4+) and approximately 12 million (CD8+). Regarding the study as a whole: A set of 25 to 35 CD8+ CDR3 sequences was shared between patients and controls, and these sequences appeared highly expressed in patients.

The study profiled TCR beta VDJ and CDR3 using genomic DNA as template. TCRdb called the reads again in MiXCR, with one record for every CDR3 protein. The sample has over 200,000 distinct CDR3 sequences, approximately 57% seen once. Germline CDR1 is SEHNR and CDR2 is FQNEAQ (reference sequence). The CDR3 is 14 amino acids. V dropped 5 bases and J dropped 3; count of bases not matched to a gene: 3. This TCR came from a human donor in good health. V gene TRBV7-9 combines with J gene TRBJ2-3; 9 bases match TRBD1. The sample comprised sorted CD4+, CD8+, or CD8+CD57+ T cells (not recorded which) from PBMCs. CDR3 bases: TGTGCCAGCAGCCCCGGGACAGGGACAGATACGCAGTATTTT. This sequence encodes CASSPGTGTDTQYF.